Listed below are T cell receptor beta chains from one sample, sequenced in a study of cytomegalovirus exposure and HLA in healthy donors. Method: immunoSEQ multiplex PCR; TCRdb's copy keeps in-frame clones and lacks some. The sample records 150,000 or so clones, roughly four fifths being singletons. Material for sequencing was PBMCs. Receptors were obtained from a man aged 25 to 40 in good health and CMV-seropositive. The CDR3 runs from the conserved cysteine through the conserved F or W. The D gene is left open where the match is weak. The listing skips clone size in some rows; elsewhere it reads once, few, many or a size class.

clone_size: -
d_call: -
v_call: TRBV27
j_call: TRBJ1-6
cdr3_nt: TGTGCCAGCAGAAAGGGGGACGGGTATTCACCCCTCCACTTT
cdr3_aa: CASRKGDGYSPLHF

clone_size: -
d_call: -
v_call: TRBV30
j_call: TRBJ2-7
cdr3_nt: TGTGCCTGGAGTGAGTACTATCCCATCTACGAGCAGTACTTC
cdr3_aa: CAWSEYYPIYEQYF

clone_size: -
d_call: -
v_call: TRBV18
j_call: TRBJ2-2
cdr3_nt: TGTGCCAGCTCACCGGCACAGGGATCCGGGGAGCTGTTTTTT
cdr3_aa: CASSPAQGSGELFF

clone_size: -
d_call: TRBD1
v_call: TRBV2
j_call: TRBJ2-7
cdr3_nt: TGTGCCAGCAGCGACGACAGGGGATCTTCCTACGAGCAGTACTTC
cdr3_aa: CASSDDRGSSYEQYF

clone_size: few
d_call: TRBD2
v_call: TRBV12-5
j_call: TRBJ2-1
cdr3_nt: TGTGCTAGTGGTTTGCCTAGGACTAGCGGAGGAGCCTACAATGAGCAGTTCTTC
cdr3_aa: CASGLPRTSGGAYNEQFF

clone_size: -
d_call: -
v_call: TRBV5-4
j_call: TRBJ1-1
cdr3_nt: TGTGCCAGCCGGGGGAACACTGAAGCCTTCTTT
cdr3_aa: CASRGNTEAFF

clone_size: -
d_call: -
v_call: TRBV27
j_call: TRBJ2-3
cdr3_nt: TGTGCCAGCAGTTTCAGTGGTCAGGGGCCAGATACGCAGTATTTT
cdr3_aa: CASSFSGQGPDTQYF

clone_size: -
d_call: -
v_call: TRBV4-1
j_call: TRBJ1-5
cdr3_nt: TGCGCCAGCAGCCAAGAGTTCGGCCAGGGGACTCAGCCCCAGCATTTT
cdr3_aa: CASSQEFGQGTQPQHF

clone_size: -
d_call: TRBD2
v_call: TRBV4-1
j_call: TRBJ2-5
cdr3_nt: TGCGCCAGCAGCCAAGTTATTAGCGGGGGGGGAGAGACCCAGTACTTC
cdr3_aa: CASSQVISGGGETQYF

clone_size: few
d_call: -
v_call: TRBV5-6
j_call: TRBJ2-1
cdr3_nt: TGTGCCAGCAGCCCCTACTCAAACAATGAGCAGTTCTTC
cdr3_aa: CASSPYSNNEQFF

clone_size: -
d_call: TRBD1
v_call: TRBV15
j_call: TRBJ2-7
cdr3_nt: TGTGCCACCAGCATGGGACAGGGTTTCTACGAGCAGTACTTC
cdr3_aa: CATSMGQGFYEQYF

clone_size: -
d_call: TRBD1
v_call: TRBV6-1
j_call: TRBJ1-1
cdr3_nt: TGTGCCAGCAGTGGGGGTTCGACAGGGGGCAATGAAGCTTTCTTT
cdr3_aa: CASSGGSTGGNEAFF

clone_size: -
d_call: -
v_call: TRBV5-1
j_call: TRBJ2-7
cdr3_nt: TGCGCCAGCAGCTTGACGCGGTCATTTTTGGACGAGCAGTACTTC
cdr3_aa: CASSLTRSFLDEQYF

clone_size: once
d_call: TRBD1
v_call: TRBV25-1
j_call: TRBJ1-6
cdr3_nt: TGTGCCAGCAGTGGAGACAGGGCAAATTCACCCCTCCACTTT
cdr3_aa: CASSGDRANSPLHF

clone_size: -
d_call: TRBD2
v_call: TRBV5-1
j_call: TRBJ2-1
cdr3_nt: TGCGCCAGCAGCTTGGGGACTAGCGGCCCAGAGTCTGAGCAGTTCTTC
cdr3_aa: CASSLGTSGPESEQFF

clone_size: -
d_call: TRBD2
v_call: TRBV4-1
j_call: TRBJ2-1
cdr3_nt: TGCGCCAGCAGCCAGCTGGGACTAGCGGGAGGGCCCCGCTCCTACAATGAGCAGTTCTTC
cdr3_aa: CASSQLGLAGGPRSYNEQFF

clone_size: -
d_call: -
v_call: TRBV6-5
j_call: TRBJ1-5
cdr3_nt: TGTGCCAGCAGCACCAGGGGATTTAGCAATCAGCCCCAGCATTTT
cdr3_aa: CASSTRGFSNQPQHF

clone_size: few
d_call: -
v_call: TRBV4-3
j_call: TRBJ1-4
cdr3_nt: TGCGCCAGCAGCCAAGTTACAGTAAATGAAAAACTGTTTTTT
cdr3_aa: CASSQVTVNEKLFF

clone_size: -
d_call: TRBD2
v_call: TRBV5-6
j_call: TRBJ2-1
cdr3_nt: TGTGCCAGCAGCAGTCCGGGACTAGCGGGGAACAATGAGCAGTTCTTC
cdr3_aa: CASSSPGLAGNNEQFF

clone_size: few
d_call: -
v_call: TRBV5-1
j_call: TRBJ1-2
cdr3_nt: TGCGCCAGCAGCCCAGTGGGTAGCGGCTACACCTTC
cdr3_aa: CASSPVGSGYTF

clone_size: -
d_call: TRBD2
v_call: TRBV19
j_call: TRBJ2-2
cdr3_nt: TGTGCCAGTAGTATCCCGAGCGGGAGCCCCGGGGAGCTGTTTTTT
cdr3_aa: CASSIPSGSPGELFF

clone_size: -
d_call: -
v_call: TRBV28
j_call: TRBJ2-7
cdr3_nt: TGTGCCAGCCTCCGGGGATACGAGCAGTACTTC
cdr3_aa: CASLRGYEQYF

clone_size: -
d_call: TRBD1
v_call: TRBV9
j_call: TRBJ2-6
cdr3_nt: TGTGCCAGCAGCTTACCGGGACAGAGCTCTGGGGCCAACGTCCTGACTTTC
cdr3_aa: CASSLPGQSSGANVLTF

clone_size: -
d_call: TRBD2
v_call: TRBV14
j_call: TRBJ2-7
cdr3_nt: TGTGCCAGCAGCCAAGATTTGGTACTAGCGGGTGACTCCTACGAGCAGTACTTC
cdr3_aa: CASSQDLVLAGDSYEQYF

clone_size: -
d_call: -
v_call: TRBV7-6
j_call: TRBJ2-7
cdr3_nt: TGTGCCAGCAGCGAGAGGGGGGGCTCCGCCTACGAGCAGTACTTC
cdr3_aa: CASSERGGSAYEQYF

clone_size: -
d_call: -
v_call: TRBV19
j_call: TRBJ1-1
cdr3_nt: TGTGCCAGTAGTATAACAGGGACGAACACTGAAGCTTTCTTT
cdr3_aa: CASSITGTNTEAFF

clone_size: once
d_call: -
v_call: TRBV7-9
j_call: TRBJ1-2
cdr3_nt: TGTGCCAGCGGGGCAGGCACATTTCTTGGGGGCTACACCTTC
cdr3_aa: CASGAGTFLGGYTF

clone_size: -
d_call: TRBD2
v_call: TRBV9
j_call: TRBJ2-3
cdr3_nt: TGTGCCAGCAGCCCAAACGGACTAGCTGCCGATACGCAGTATTTT
cdr3_aa: CASSPNGLAADTQYF

clone_size: few
d_call: -
v_call: TRBV7-9
j_call: TRBJ2-5
cdr3_nt: TGTGCCAGCAGACCTACTCCAGCGGAAGAGACCCAGTACTTC
cdr3_aa: CASRPTPAEETQYF

clone_size: -
d_call: -
v_call: TRBV19
j_call: TRBJ2-5
cdr3_nt: TGTGCCAGTAGTAGAGGGGGAAACCAGGCCCAACAGACCCAGTACTTC
cdr3_aa: CASSRGGNQAQQTQYF

clone_size: -
d_call: TRBD2
v_call: TRBV5-8
j_call: TRBJ2-3
cdr3_nt: TGTGCCAGCAGCTCCTTTGCTGGCGGGGGGGCTAGCACAGATACGCAGTATTTT
cdr3_aa: CASSSFAGGGASTDTQYF

clone_size: -
d_call: TRBD2
v_call: TRBV28
j_call: TRBJ2-1
cdr3_nt: TGTGCCAGCAGAAACGGCGGGAGCTCCTACAATGAGCAGTTCTTC
cdr3_aa: CASRNGGSSYNEQFF

clone_size: -
d_call: -
v_call: TRBV6-5
j_call: TRBJ2-7
cdr3_nt: TGTGCCAGCAGTTACAGACGGGACTGGGATTACGAGCAGTACTTC
cdr3_aa: CASSYRRDWDYEQYF

clone_size: -
d_call: -
v_call: TRBV6-5
j_call: TRBJ1-5
cdr3_nt: TGTGCCAGCAGTTCCACAGGGCTTAGCAATCAGCCCCAGCATTTT
cdr3_aa: CASSSTGLSNQPQHF

clone_size: -
d_call: TRBD1
v_call: TRBV29-1
j_call: TRBJ1-2
cdr3_nt: TGCAGCGTTGAGGGACAGGGGTATGGCTACACCTTC
cdr3_aa: CSVEGQGYGYTF

clone_size: -
d_call: -
v_call: TRBV7-2
j_call: TRBJ2-7
cdr3_nt: TGTGCCAGCAGCTTAAGATCCGGGACACAATACGAGCAGTACTTC
cdr3_aa: CASSLRSGTQYEQYF

clone_size: -
d_call: TRBD1
v_call: TRBV2
j_call: TRBJ2-7
cdr3_nt: TGTGCCAGCAGTGAAGGACGGACAGGCTACGAGCAGTACTTC
cdr3_aa: CASSEGRTGYEQYF

clone_size: -
d_call: TRBD1
v_call: TRBV19
j_call: TRBJ2-7
cdr3_nt: TGTGCCAGTAGCGGACAGGGGGAGTCCTACGAGCAGTACTTC
cdr3_aa: CASSGQGESYEQYF

clone_size: -
d_call: TRBD1
v_call: TRBV9
j_call: TRBJ1-2
cdr3_nt: TGTGCCGGGACACTTTACAGGGGTTACTATGGCTACACCTTC
cdr3_aa: CAGTLYRGYYGYTF

clone_size: once
d_call: TRBD1
v_call: TRBV6-4
j_call: TRBJ1-1
cdr3_nt: TGTGCCAGCAAGAACACAGGGGGCGGCACTGAAGCTTTCTTT
cdr3_aa: CASKNTGGGTEAFF

clone_size: -
d_call: -
v_call: TRBV6-1
j_call: TRBJ1-1
cdr3_nt: TGTGCCAGCAGTTCACCGGCCAGGGAAACTGAAGCTTTCTTT
cdr3_aa: CASSSPARETEAFF

clone_size: -
d_call: TRBD1
v_call: TRBV12-5
j_call: TRBJ2-5
cdr3_nt: TGTGCTAGTGGTTCCGGGACAGAGACTAAGGAGACCCAGTACTTC
cdr3_aa: CASGSGTETKETQYF

clone_size: -
d_call: TRBD1
v_call: TRBV7-9
j_call: TRBJ1-4
cdr3_nt: TGTTCCAGCTCCCCGGGACAGGGATTTAATGAAAAACTGTTTTTT
cdr3_aa: CSSSPGQGFNEKLFF

clone_size: -
d_call: TRBD1
v_call: TRBV28
j_call: TRBJ1-2
cdr3_nt: TGTGCCAGCAGTGGGACCAGGGGGCATGGCTACACCTTC
cdr3_aa: CASSGTRGHGYTF

clone_size: -
d_call: TRBD1
v_call: TRBV5-4
j_call: TRBJ1-4
cdr3_nt: TGTGCCAGCAGCGACCGGACAGGCCTTGCAACTAATGAAAAACTGTTTTTT
cdr3_aa: CASSDRTGLATNEKLFF

clone_size: -
d_call: -
v_call: TRBV2
j_call: TRBJ1-5
cdr3_nt: TGTGCCAGCAGTGAAAGGGCAGGGAATCAGCCCCAGCATTTT
cdr3_aa: CASSERAGNQPQHF

clone_size: -
d_call: -
v_call: TRBV5-4
j_call: TRBJ2-3
cdr3_nt: TGTGCCAGCAGCTTGGACCTTGCGTCAGATACGCAGTATTTT
cdr3_aa: CASSLDLASDTQYF

clone_size: -
d_call: -
v_call: TRBV25-1
j_call: TRBJ2-1
cdr3_nt: TGTGCCAGCAGTGATGATTCGGGAGATAGGTACAATGAGCAGTTCTTC
cdr3_aa: CASSDDSGDRYNEQFF

clone_size: -
d_call: -
v_call: TRBV12-5
j_call: TRBJ1-5
cdr3_nt: TGTGCTAGTGGTTTGTCCAACAATCAGCCCCAGCATTTT
cdr3_aa: CASGLSNNQPQHF

clone_size: -
d_call: -
v_call: TRBV5-4
j_call: TRBJ2-7
cdr3_nt: TGTGCCAGCAGCTTGCTGGAGGGACTCGAGCAGTACTTC
cdr3_aa: CASSLLEGLEQYF

clone_size: -
d_call: -
v_call: TRBV19
j_call: TRBJ1-5
cdr3_nt: TGTGCCAGTAGTCGATTAACAGGCAATCAGCCCCAGCATTTT
cdr3_aa: CASSRLTGNQPQHF

clone_size: -
d_call: TRBD1
v_call: TRBV6-5
j_call: TRBJ2-7
cdr3_nt: TGTGCCAGTGGGGTAGACAGGGCTCCTACCTACGAGCAGTACTTC
cdr3_aa: CASGVDRAPTYEQYF

clone_size: -
d_call: -
v_call: TRBV19
j_call: TRBJ2-1
cdr3_nt: TGTGCCAGTACTAAAGGGGGGGGGCGATTGACCGAGCAGTTCTTC
cdr3_aa: CASTKGGGRLTEQFF

clone_size: -
d_call: -
v_call: TRBV12-5
j_call: TRBJ1-1
cdr3_nt: TGTGCTAGTGGTTTGGAGGGGGGGGAAGCTTTCTTT
cdr3_aa: CASGLEGGEAFF

clone_size: -
d_call: -
v_call: TRBV28
j_call: TRBJ1-1
cdr3_nt: TGTGCCAGCAGTTTACCGCAGGTCACTGAAGCTTTCTTT
cdr3_aa: CASSLPQVTEAFF

clone_size: -
d_call: TRBD1
v_call: TRBV2
j_call: TRBJ1-5
cdr3_nt: TGTGCCAGCAGGGGACAGGTTGGGGAAAATCAGCCCCAGCATTTT
cdr3_aa: CASRGQVGENQPQHF

clone_size: once
d_call: -
v_call: TRBV5-4
j_call: TRBJ2-1
cdr3_nt: TGTGCCAGCAGCTTGGGTGGTAGCGGATCCTACAATGAGCAGTTCTTC
cdr3_aa: CASSLGGSGSYNEQFF